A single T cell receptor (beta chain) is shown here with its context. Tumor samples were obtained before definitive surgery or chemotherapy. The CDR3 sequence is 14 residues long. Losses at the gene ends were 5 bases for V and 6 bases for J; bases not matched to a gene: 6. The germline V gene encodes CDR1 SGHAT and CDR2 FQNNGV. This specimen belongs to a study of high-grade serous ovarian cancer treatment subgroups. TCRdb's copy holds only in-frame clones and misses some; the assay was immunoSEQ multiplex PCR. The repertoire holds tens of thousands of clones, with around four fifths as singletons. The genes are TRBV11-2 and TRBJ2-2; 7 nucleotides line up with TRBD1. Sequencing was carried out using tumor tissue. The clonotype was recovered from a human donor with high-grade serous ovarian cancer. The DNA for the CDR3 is TGTGCCAGCAGCGTGGACAGGATGGCCGGGGAGCTGTTTTTT. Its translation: CASSVDRMAGELFF.